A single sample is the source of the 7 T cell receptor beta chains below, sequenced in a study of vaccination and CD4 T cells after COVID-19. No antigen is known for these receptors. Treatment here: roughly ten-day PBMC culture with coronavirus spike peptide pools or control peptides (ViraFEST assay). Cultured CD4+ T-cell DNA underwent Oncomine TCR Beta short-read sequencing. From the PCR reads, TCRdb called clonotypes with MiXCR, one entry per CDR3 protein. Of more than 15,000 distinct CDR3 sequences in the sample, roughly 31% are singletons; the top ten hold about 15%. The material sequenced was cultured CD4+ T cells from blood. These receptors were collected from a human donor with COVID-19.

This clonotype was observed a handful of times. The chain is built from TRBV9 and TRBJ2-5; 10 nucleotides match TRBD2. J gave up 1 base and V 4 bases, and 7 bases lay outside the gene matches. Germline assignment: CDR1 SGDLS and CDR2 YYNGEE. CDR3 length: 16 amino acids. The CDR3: CASSKAGGTVQETQYF. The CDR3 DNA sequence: TGTGCCAGCAGCAAAGCGGGGGGGACAGTCCAAGAGACCCAGTACTTC.

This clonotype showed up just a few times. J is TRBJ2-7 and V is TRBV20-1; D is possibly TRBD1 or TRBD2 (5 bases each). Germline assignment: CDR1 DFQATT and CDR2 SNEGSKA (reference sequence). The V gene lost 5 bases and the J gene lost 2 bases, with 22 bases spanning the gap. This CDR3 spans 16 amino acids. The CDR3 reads CSAYILRDRGTYEQYF. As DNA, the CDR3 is TGCAGTGCTTACATCCTCAGGGACCGAGGGACCTACGAGCAGTACTTC.

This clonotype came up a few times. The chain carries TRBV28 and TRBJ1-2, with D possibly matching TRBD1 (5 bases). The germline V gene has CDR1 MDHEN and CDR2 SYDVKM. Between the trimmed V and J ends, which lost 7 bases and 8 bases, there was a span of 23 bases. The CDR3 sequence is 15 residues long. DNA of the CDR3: TGTGCCAGCACCTCGGACAAACTGCCAAACCGCGGCTACACCTTC. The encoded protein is CASTSDKLPNRGYTF.

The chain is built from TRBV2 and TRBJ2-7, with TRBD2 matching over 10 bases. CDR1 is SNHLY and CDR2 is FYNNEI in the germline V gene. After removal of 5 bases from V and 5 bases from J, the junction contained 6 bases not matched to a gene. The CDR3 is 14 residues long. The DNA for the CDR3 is TGTGCCAGCAGTCGGAGCGGGGGGGCCAACGAGCAGTACTTC. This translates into CASSRSGGANEQYF. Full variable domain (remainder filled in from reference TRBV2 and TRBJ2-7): EPEVTQTPSHQVTQMGQEVILRCVPISNHLYFYWYRQILGQKVEFLVSFYNNEISEKSEIFDDQFSVERPDGSNFTLKIRSTKLEDSAMYFCASSRSGGANEQYFGPGTRLTVT.

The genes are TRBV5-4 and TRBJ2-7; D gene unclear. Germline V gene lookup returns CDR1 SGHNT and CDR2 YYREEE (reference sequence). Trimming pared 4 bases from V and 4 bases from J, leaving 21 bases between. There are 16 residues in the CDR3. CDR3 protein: CASSLDGTIRTYEQYF. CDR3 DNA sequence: TGTGCCAGCAGCCTGGATGGAACCATACGCACTTACGAGCAGTACTTC.

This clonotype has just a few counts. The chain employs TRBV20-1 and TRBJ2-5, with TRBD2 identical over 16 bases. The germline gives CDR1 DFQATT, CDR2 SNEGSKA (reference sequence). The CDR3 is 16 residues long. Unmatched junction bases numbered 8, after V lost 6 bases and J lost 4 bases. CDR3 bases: TGCAGTGCGGGACTAGCGGGGGGGCCATCTTCAGAGACCCAGTACTTC. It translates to CSAGLAGGPSSETQYF.

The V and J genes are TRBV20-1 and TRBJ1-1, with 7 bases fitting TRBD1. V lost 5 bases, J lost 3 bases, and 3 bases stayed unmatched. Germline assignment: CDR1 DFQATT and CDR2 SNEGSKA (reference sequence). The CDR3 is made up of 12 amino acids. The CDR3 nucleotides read TGCAGTGCTGCAGGGGGGGACACTGAAGCTTTCTTT. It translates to CSAAGGDTEAFF.